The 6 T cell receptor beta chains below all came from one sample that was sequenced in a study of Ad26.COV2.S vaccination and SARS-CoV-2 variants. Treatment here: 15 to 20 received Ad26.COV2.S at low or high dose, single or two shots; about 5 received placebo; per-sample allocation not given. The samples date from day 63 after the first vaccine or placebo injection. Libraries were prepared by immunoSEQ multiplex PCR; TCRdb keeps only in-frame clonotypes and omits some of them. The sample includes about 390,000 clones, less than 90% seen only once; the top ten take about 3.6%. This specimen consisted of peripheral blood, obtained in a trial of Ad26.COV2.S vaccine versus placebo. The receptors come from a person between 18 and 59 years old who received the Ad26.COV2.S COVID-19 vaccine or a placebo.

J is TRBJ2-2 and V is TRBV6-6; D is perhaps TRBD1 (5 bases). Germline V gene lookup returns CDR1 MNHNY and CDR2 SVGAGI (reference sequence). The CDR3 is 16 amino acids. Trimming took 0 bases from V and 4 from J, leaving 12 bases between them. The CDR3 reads CASSYSADTGTGELFF. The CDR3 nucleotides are TGTGCCAGCAGTTACTCCGCGGACACAGGCACCGGGGAGCTGTTTTTT.

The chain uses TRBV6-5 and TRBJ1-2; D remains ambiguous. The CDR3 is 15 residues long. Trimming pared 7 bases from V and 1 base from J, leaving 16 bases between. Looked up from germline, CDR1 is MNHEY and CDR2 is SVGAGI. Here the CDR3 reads CASTRMEVHNYGYTF. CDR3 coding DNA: TGTGCCAGCACTAGAATGGAGGTCCATAACTATGGCTACACCTTC.

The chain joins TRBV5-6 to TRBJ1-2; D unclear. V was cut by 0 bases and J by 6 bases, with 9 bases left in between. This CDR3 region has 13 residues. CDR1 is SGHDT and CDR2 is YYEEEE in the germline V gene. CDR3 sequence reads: CASSLGRRDGYTF. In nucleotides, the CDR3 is TGTGCCAGCAGCTTGGGCAGGAGAGATGGCTACACCTTC.

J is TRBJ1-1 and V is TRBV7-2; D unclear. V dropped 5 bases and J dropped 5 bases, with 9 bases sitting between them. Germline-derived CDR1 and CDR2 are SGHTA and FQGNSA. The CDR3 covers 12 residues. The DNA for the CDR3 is TGTGCCAGCAGCATACAGAAGACTGAAGCTTTCTTT. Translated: CASSIQKTEAFF.

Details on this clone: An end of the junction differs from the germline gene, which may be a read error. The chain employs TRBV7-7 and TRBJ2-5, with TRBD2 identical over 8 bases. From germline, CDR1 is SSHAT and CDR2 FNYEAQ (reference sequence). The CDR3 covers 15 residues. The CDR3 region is CASSTQLAEKETQYF. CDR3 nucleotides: TGTGCTAGCAGCACCCAACTAGCGGAGAAAGAGACCCAGTACTTC.

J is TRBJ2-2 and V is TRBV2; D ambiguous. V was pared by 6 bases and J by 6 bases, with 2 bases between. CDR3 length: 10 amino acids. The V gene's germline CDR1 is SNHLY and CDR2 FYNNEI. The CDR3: CASRAGELFF. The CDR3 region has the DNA TGTGCCAGCAGGGCCGGGGAGCTGTTTTTT.